Below, 22 T cell receptor beta chains from the same sample are listed, as sequenced in a study of blood T cell repertoires in COVID-19. TCRdb keeps only in-frame clones here, not all; method: immunoSEQ multiplex PCR. Of some 150,000 clones detected, 65% to 90% appear once; the ten largest clones hold around 3.3%. Material for sequencing was peripheral blood. The source is an older man with acute or convalescent COVID-19.

CDR3 protein: CASSLQVNYGYTF. CDR3 nucleotide sequence: TGTGCCAGCAGTTTACAGGTTAACTATGGCTACACCTTC. The chain joins TRBV7-6 to TRBJ1-2, with D possibly being TRBD1 (5 bases). Trimming left V 6 bases short and J 1 base short, with 9 bases between. CDR1 and CDR2 (germline): SGHVS, FNYEAQ. The CDR3 has 13 amino acids.

The chain has TRBV27 and TRBJ2-7; TRBD1 agrees at 9 bases. CDR3 length: 15 amino acids. Germline CDR1 reads MNHEY; CDR2 reads SMNVEV (reference sequence). V shed 5 bases, J shed 2 bases, and the junction held 7 bases outside the gene matches. The CDR3 DNA is TGTGCCAGCAGTGCCTCGGGACAGGGCGCCTACGAGCAGTACTTC. This sequence encodes CASSASGQGAYEQYF.

This sequence joins TRBV7-6 and TRBJ2-2; possibly TRBD1 for D (5 bases). This CDR3 region has 13 residues. V shed 6 bases and J shed 2 bases, with 7 bases lying between them. The V gene's germline CDR1 is SGHVS and CDR2 FNYEAQ. Written as DNA, the CDR3 is TGTGCCAGCAGGCAGGGCAACACCGGGGAGCTGTTTTTT. As protein: CASRQGNTGELFF.

V is TRBV9 and J is TRBJ2-1; D is possibly TRBD2 (6 bases). This CDR3 region has 16 residues. CDR1 and CDR2 (germline): SGDLS, YYNGEE. V lost 4 bases to trimming and J lost 2 bases, with 16 bases between them. This chain's CDR3 is CASSPRLTSPYNEQFF. The CDR3 DNA follows: TGTGCCAGCAGCCCCCGACTGACTAGTCCCTACAATGAGCAGTTCTTC.

This chain links TRBV15 with TRBJ1-1; 8 nucleotides agree with TRBD1. CDR1 and CDR2 from the germline V gene are LNHNV and YYDKDF (reference sequence). The J segment lost 0 bases and the V segment lost 3 bases, leaving 9 bases of the junction unmatched. CDR3 size: 17 residues. CDR3: CATSSVRQGPMNTEAFF. In nucleotides, the CDR3 is TGTGCCACCAGCAGCGTCCGACAGGGGCCCATGAACACTGAAGCTTTCTTT.

The V call is TRBV7-2, the J call TRBJ2-2, with a tentative D call TRBD2 (6 bases). The V gene's germline CDR1 is SGHTA and CDR2 FQGNSA. The CDR3 is made up of 16 amino acids. V was shortened by 0 bases and J by 0 bases, with 8 bases between the two germline ends. CDR3: CASSLAGGANTGELFF. The CDR3 nucleotides read TGTGCCAGCAGCTTAGCGGGGGGAGCGAACACCGGGGAGCTGTTTTTT.

This sequence joins TRBV7-9 and TRBJ2-1; 8 positions match TRBD1. This CDR3 has 15 amino acids. CDR1 is SEHNR and CDR2 is FQNEAQ in the germline V gene (reference sequence). The ends lost 5 bases at V and 5 bases at J; junction bases unmatched: 8. The CDR3 loop is CASSRGQGIHNEQFF. CDR3 coding DNA: TGTGCCAGCAGCCGCGGACAGGGAATTCACAATGAGCAGTTCTTC.

V gene TRBV24-1 combines with J gene TRBJ1-2, with TRBD1 matching 8 bases. CDR1 is KGHDR, CDR2 SFDVKD, per germline. V was pared by 7 bases and J by 6 bases, with 3 bases of the junction left unmatched. The CDR3 extends over 12 amino acids. The CDR3 nucleotides read TGTGCCACCAGGACAGGGGAGGATGGCTACACCTTC. Residues: CATRTGEDGYTF.

The chain couples TRBV6-5 to TRBJ1-4; the D is unclear. Looked up from germline, CDR1 is MNHEY and CDR2 is SVGAGI. Trimming took off 6 bases at V and 4 bases at J, with 6 bases between the two ends. This CDR3 contains 12 residues. This CDR3 is CASRGDNEKLFF. Written as DNA, the CDR3 is TGTGCCAGCAGGGGAGATAATGAAAAACTGTTTTTT.

This clone was observed a single time. V and J are TRBV5-8 and TRBJ1-5, with D possibly being TRBD1 (5 bases). Germline V gives CDR1 SGHTS, CDR2 YDEGEE. The CDR3 runs to 13 residues. With 6 bases removed from V and 4 bases from J, the gap between germline ends came to 11 bases. This CDR3 reads CASTKTGNQPQHF. The DNA for the CDR3 is TGTGCCAGCACCAAAACAGGAAATCAGCCCCAGCATTTT.

This chain connects TRBV29-1 to TRBJ2-7; 8 bases are a match to TRBD1. The CDR3 consists of 15 residues. V shed 4 bases and J 4 bases; nucleotides not matched to a gene: 12. CDR1 is SQVTM, CDR2 ANQGSEA, per germline. CDR3 nucleotides: TGCAGCGTTGCAGGGGGCGTCGGAGGAAAGTACGAGCAGTACTTC. Its protein product is CSVAGGVGGKYEQYF.

This clone was seen only once. The V gene is TRBV21-1, the J gene TRBJ2-2; the D call TRBD2 from the table was never checked on the DNA. TRBV21-1 is designated a pseudogene. This CDR3 spans 15 amino acids. CDR3 amino acids: CASPKGGGNTGELFF. Here the CDR3 DNA reads TGTGCCAGCCCAAAAGGGGGGGGGAACACCGGGGAGCTGTTTTTT.

The chain joins TRBV11-2 to TRBJ2-7; a possible D gene is TRBD1 (6 bases). With 2 bases removed from V and 3 bases from J, the gap between germline ends came to 14 bases. Germline-derived CDR1 and CDR2 are SGHAT and FQNNGV. The CDR3 sequence is 15 residues long. The CDR3 nucleotides read TGTGCCAGCAGCTTAAACAGGGTAGGGGTCTACGAGCAGTACTTC. Translating gives CASSLNRVGVYEQYF.

V usage is TRBV6-5 and J usage is TRBJ2-2; 7 nucleotides align to TRBD2. Germline V gene lookup returns CDR1 MNHEY and CDR2 SVGAGI. Trimming removed 6 bases from V and 5 bases from J; junction bases left unmatched: 3. The CDR3 has 13 amino acids. The CDR3 protein is CASSHSGTGELFF. CDR3 coding DNA: TGTGCCAGCAGCCATAGCGGGACCGGGGAGCTGTTTTTT.

This chain links TRBV27 with TRBJ2-2, with 8 bases that match TRBD1. Losses at the gene ends were 6 bases for V and 2 bases for J; bases not matched to a gene: 2. Looked up from germline, CDR1 is MNHEY and CDR2 is SMNVEV (reference sequence). The CDR3 has 14 residues. The CDR3 loop is CASSGTGNTGELFF. DNA of the CDR3: TGTGCCAGCAGCGGGACAGGCAACACCGGGGAGCTGTTTTTT.

The chain combines TRBV15 with TRBJ1-5; perhaps TRBD1 as D (6 bases). Trimming took 4 bases from V and 6 from J, leaving 13 bases between them. CDR3 length: 14 residues. Germline V gene lookup returns CDR1 LNHNV and CDR2 YYDKDF (reference sequence). The CDR3: CATSISGASQPQHF. The CDR3 DNA reads as TGTGCCACCAGCATCTCAGGGGCCTCTCAGCCCCAGCATTTT.

This rearrangement joins TRBV7-6 to TRBJ1-5, with D perhaps matching TRBD1 (6 bases). Trimming took off 5 bases at V and 4 bases at J, with 15 bases between the two ends. CDR3 length equals 15 residues. Germline V CDR1 and CDR2: SGHVS, FNYEAQ. The CDR3 loop reads CASSPDGQLNQPQHF. CDR3 nucleotides: TGTGCCAGCAGCCCCGATGGACAGCTAAATCAGCCCCAGCATTTT.

The CDR3 DNA reads TGTGCCAGCAGCTTAAACAGGGATCAGCCCCAGCATTTT. Its translation: CASSLNRDQPQHF. V gene TRBV11-2 combines with J gene TRBJ1-5; D is perhaps TRBD1 (6 bases). This CDR3 is built from 13 residues. The germline V gene encodes CDR1 SGHAT and CDR2 FQNNGV. V was trimmed by 2 bases and J by 5 bases, leaving 7 bases between them.

The chain carries TRBV2 and TRBJ2-5; weak D call: TRBD1 (6 bases). The CDR3 is made up of 16 amino acids. Trimming took off 0 bases at V and 1 base at J, with 12 bases between the two ends. CDR1 SNHLY and CDR2 FYNNEI come from the germline V gene. CDR3 protein: CASSEASGVIQETQYF. Here the CDR3 DNA reads TGTGCCAGCAGTGAAGCCTCAGGGGTTATCCAAGAGACCCAGTACTTC. Based on the CDR3 plus reference TRBV2 and TRBJ2-5, the full variable domain is EPEVTQTPSHQVTQMGQEVILRCVPISNHLYFYWYRQILGQKVEFLVSFYNNEISEKSEIFDDQFSVERPDGSNFTLKIRSTKLEDSAMYFCASSEASGVIQETQYFGPGTRLLVL.

The chain has TRBV7-2 and TRBJ2-1, with 13 bases that match TRBD2. The trim removed 1 base at V and 6 bases at J, leaving 0 bases unmatched. This CDR3 comprises 15 residues. The germline gives CDR1 SGHTA, CDR2 FQGNSA. The chain's CDR3 is CASSLGLAGGNEQFF. The CDR3 nucleotides read TGTGCCAGCAGCTTAGGACTAGCGGGAGGCAATGAGCAGTTCTTC.

The rearrangement links TRBV19 to TRBJ2-7, with 8 bases aligning to TRBD2. Germline-derived CDR1 and CDR2 are LNHDA and SQIVND (reference sequence). CDR3 length: 11 residues. The V and J ends lost 9 bases and 4 bases, in that order; junction bases with no gene match: 2. In nucleotides, the CDR3 is TGTGCCAGCGGGAGGGTTTACGAGCAGTACTTC. This codes for CASGRVYEQYF.

The chain links TRBV27 to TRBJ2-7, with D perhaps matching TRBD1 (6 bases). Germline assignment: CDR1 MNHEY and CDR2 SMNVEV (reference sequence). CDR3 length: 14 residues. Trimming took 7 bases from V and 7 from J, leaving 20 bases between them. CDR3 in amino acids: CASKAGTRFWEQYF. CDR3 nucleotide sequence: TGTGCCAGCAAGGCCGGGACACGTTTTTGGGAGCAGTACTTC.